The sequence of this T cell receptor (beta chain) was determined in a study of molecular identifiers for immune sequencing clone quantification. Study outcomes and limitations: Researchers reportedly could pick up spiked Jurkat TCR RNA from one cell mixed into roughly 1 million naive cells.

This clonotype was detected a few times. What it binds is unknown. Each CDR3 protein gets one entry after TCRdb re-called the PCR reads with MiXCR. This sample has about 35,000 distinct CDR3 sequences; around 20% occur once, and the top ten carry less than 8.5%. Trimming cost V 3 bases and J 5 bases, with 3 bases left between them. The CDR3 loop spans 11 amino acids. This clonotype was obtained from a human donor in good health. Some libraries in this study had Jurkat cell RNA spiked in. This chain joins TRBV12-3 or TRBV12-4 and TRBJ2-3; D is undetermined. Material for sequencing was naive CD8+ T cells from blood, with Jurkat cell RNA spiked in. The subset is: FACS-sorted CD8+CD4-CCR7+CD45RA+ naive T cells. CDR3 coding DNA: TGTGCCAGCAGTTTTGGAGATACGCAGTATTTT. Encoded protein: CASSFGDTQYF.